Below, 19 T cell receptor beta chains from the same sample are listed, as sequenced in a study of cytomegalovirus exposure and HLA in healthy donors. The primer mix had 60 Vbeta and 13 Jbeta primers. Method: immunoSEQ multiplex PCR; TCRdb's copy keeps in-frame clones and lacks some. The repertoire has approximately 210,000 clones, about 80% of them found once; the top ten carry about 1.7%. Material: PBMCs. These receptors all stem from a male donor in good health and CMV-seronegative.

V is TRBV13 and J is TRBJ1-1, with 11 bases fitting TRBD1. The CDR3 loop spans 15 amino acids. With 5 bases clipped from V and 7 bases from J, the junction kept 9 bases outside the gene matches. CDR1 and CDR2 (germline): PRHDT, FYEKMQ (reference sequence). CDR3 sequence: CASSTRDRGIGEAFF. CDR3 in DNA: TGTGCCAGCAGCACCCGGGACAGGGGGATCGGTGAAGCTTTCTTT.

This clone was counted a few times. This chain connects TRBV19 to TRBJ1-1; D is ambiguous. In germline, CDR1 is LNHDA, CDR2 SQIVND (reference sequence). This CDR3 has 14 amino acids. Trimming cost V 4 bases and J 1 base, with 10 bases left between them. CDR3 amino acids: CASSTSYENTEAFF. The CDR3, as DNA: TGTGCCAGTAGTACGAGTTATGAGAACACTGAAGCTTTCTTT.

J is TRBJ1-3 and V is TRBV28; 7 bases are a match to TRBD1. CDR3 length: 18 amino acids. Germline CDR1 reads MDHEN; CDR2 reads SYDVKM. The junction had 13 bases not matched to a gene; V was cut back by 5 bases and J by 0 bases. The CDR3 coding sequence is TGTGCCAGCAGTGCCCTACGCGGGACAGATTTCTCTGGAAACACCATATATTTT. Translation: CASSALRGTDFSGNTIYF.

This chain joins TRBV27 and TRBJ2-4, with 8 bases aligning to TRBD2. The CDR3 is 16 amino acids. With 5 bases clipped from V and 6 bases from J, the junction kept 12 bases outside the gene matches. CDR1 and CDR2 (germline): MNHEY, SMNVEV (reference sequence). The CDR3 DNA reads TGTGCCAGCAGTACAAGGACTAGCCCAACGGGAAACATTCAGTACTTC. Translation: CASSTRTSPTGNIQYF.

V gene TRBV11-2 combines with J gene TRBJ2-1; D is uncertain. Germline lookup yields CDR1 SGHAT and CDR2 FQNNGV. The CDR3 sequence is 14 residues long. Trimming pared 3 bases from V and 8 bases from J, leaving 14 bases between. The CDR3 sequence is CASSFPTVGHEQFF. The CDR3 DNA is TGTGCCAGCAGCTTCCCTACAGTTGGGCATGAGCAGTTCTTC.

This clone showed up just once. This rearrangement joins TRBV7-3 to TRBJ1-2; TRBD1 aligns across 7 bases. Germline V CDR1 and CDR2: SGHTA, FQGTGA. V shed 6 bases and J 8 bases; nucleotides not matched to a gene: 9. There are 13 residues in the CDR3. CDR3 amino acids: CASSQRTGGGYTF. The DNA of the CDR3 is TGTGCCAGCAGTCAGAGGACAGGCGGAGGCTACACCTTC.

This rearrangement joins TRBV13 to TRBJ1-2; a possible D gene is TRBD1 (6 bases). The V gene lost 5 bases and the J gene lost 8 bases, with 21 bases spanning the gap. The CDR3 runs to 15 residues. Germline V CDR1 and CDR2: PRHDT, FYEKMQ (reference sequence). The CDR3 here is CASSPGRGSPIGYTF. Here the CDR3 DNA reads TGTGCCAGCAGCCCAGGCAGGGGCTCCCCTATAGGCTACACCTTC. The whole variable domain, remainder taken from reference TRBV13 and TRBJ1-2, is AAGVIQSPRHLIKEKRETATLKCYPIPRHDTVYWYQQGPGQDPQFLISFYEKMQSDKGSIPDRFSAQQFSDYHSELNMSSLELGDSALYFCASSPGRGSPIGYTFGSGTRLTVV.

The gene calls are TRBV6-5 and TRBJ2-5; D is unresolved. Germline V lookup: CDR1 MNHEY, CDR2 SVGAGI. The germline V and J ends were trimmed by 6 bases and 1 base, with 12 bases remaining between them. The CDR3 is 14 amino acids. In DNA form, the CDR3 reads TGTGCCAGCAGCCCAGTGCTCCCCCAAGAGACCCAGTACTTC. It translates to CASSPVLPQETQYF.

The CDR3 DNA sequence: TGTGCCAGCAGCTTAGGGGACAGGGGTAGGTCTGGGGCCAACGTCCTGACTTTC. Its translation is CASSLGDRGRSGANVLTF. This sequence joins TRBV7-9 and TRBJ2-6; 10 bases line up with TRBD1. This CDR3 contains 18 residues. J was trimmed by 1 base and V by 1 base; bases with no gene match: 4. The germline V gene encodes CDR1 SEHNR and CDR2 FQNEAQ (reference sequence).

The V gene is TRBV18, the J gene TRBJ2-1; 8 bases align to TRBD1. The CDR3 sequence is 13 residues long. The germline CDR1 and CDR2 sequences are KGHSH and LQKENI. The V segment lost 5 bases and the J segment 8 bases; nucleotides outside the gene matches: 5. The CDR3 nucleotides are TGTGCCAGCTCATCAGACAGGGGCGATGAGCAGTTCTTC. It encodes CASSSDRGDEQFF.

This clone was counted a single time. The chain uses TRBV5-1 and TRBJ2-2; 13 bases match TRBD2. V lost 6 bases to trimming and J lost 5 bases; unmatched junction nucleotides: 4. Looked up from germline, CDR1 is SGHRS and CDR2 is YFSETQ. The CDR3 spans 15 residues. The CDR3 here is CASTTSGRETGELFF. CDR3 nucleotides: TGCGCCAGCACAACTAGCGGGAGGGAGACCGGGGAGCTGTTTTTT.

The CDR3, as DNA: TGTGCCAGCAGCGTGTGGACTAGCGGGGGGACCGGGGAGCTGTTTTTT. This codes for CASSVWTSGGTGELFF. This rearrangement joins TRBV7-8 to TRBJ2-2, with 14 bases lining up with TRBD2. This CDR3 comprises 16 residues. CDR1 SGHVS and CDR2 FQNEAQ come from the germline V gene. The V gene end was trimmed by 5 bases and the J gene end by 5 bases; junction bases not matched to a gene: 4. Full variable domain (outside the CDR3, taken from reference TRBV7-8 and TRBJ2-2): GAGVSQSPRYKVAKRGQDVALRCDPISGHVSLFWYQQALGQGPEFLTYFQNEAQLDKSGLPSDRFFAERPEGSVSTLKIQRTQQEDSAVYLCASSVWTSGGTGELFFGEGSRLTVL.

CDR3 DNA: TGTGCCAGCAGTTACCTACCTGGGCAGAACACTGAAGCTTTCTTT. Residues: CASSYLPGQNTEAFF. V usage is TRBV6-6 and J usage is TRBJ1-1; D unclear. Trimming cost V 2 bases and J 1 base, with 11 bases left between them. Germline V gene lookup returns CDR1 MNHNY and CDR2 SVGAGI (reference sequence). CDR3 length: 15 residues.

This clone turned up a few times. The chain links TRBV4-3 to TRBJ2-7; a possible D gene is TRBD2 (5 bases). Germline CDR1 and CDR2: LGHNA and YSLEER. The CDR3 has 15 residues. V shed 0 bases and J shed 5 bases, with 14 bases lying between them. The CDR3 region has the DNA TGCGCCAGCAGCCAAGATCGCGCTAGCCTCGACGAGCAGTACTTC. Protein sequence: CASSQDRASLDEQYF.

The J gene is TRBJ2-5, the V gene TRBV7-3, with a possible D match to TRBD1 (6 bases). The CDR3 sequence is 16 residues long. V was pared by 5 bases and J by 4 bases, with 20 bases between. Germline CDR1 reads SGHTA; CDR2 reads FQGTGA. The CDR3 DNA is TGTGCCAGCAGCATGGACGCCGGCAGGGGTACAGAGACCCAGTACTTC. Translation: CASSMDAGRGTETQYF.

This clone was observed a handful of times. The chain combines TRBV2 with TRBJ2-1; 7 bases agree with TRBD1. Trimming at V came to 4 bases and at J to 0 bases, leaving 6 bases not matched to a gene. Germline V CDR1 and CDR2: SNHLY, FYNNEI. The CDR3 covers 16 residues. The CDR3 sequence: CASSGHRDSSYNEQFF. The CDR3 DNA follows: TGTGCCAGCAGTGGACATCGGGACAGCTCCTACAATGAGCAGTTCTTC.

The CDR3, as DNA: TGTGCCAGCAGCCGTACTAGCGGGAGGGCCGGTGAGCAGTTCTTC. Protein product: CASSRTSGRAGEQFF. V and J are TRBV7-3 and TRBJ2-1, with 13 bases aligning to TRBD2. Germline CDR1 reads SGHTA; CDR2 reads FQGTGA. V lost 5 bases and J lost 9; bases outside the gene matches: 7. This CDR3 region has 15 residues.

The gene calls are TRBV6-1 and TRBJ1-6; D unresolved. The CDR3 loop spans 13 amino acids. Looked up from germline, CDR1 is MNHNS and CDR2 is SASEGT. Trimming cost V 5 bases and J 8 bases, with 10 bases left between them. CDR3 region: CASSHELYSPLHF. The CDR3, as DNA: TGTGCCAGCAGTCACGAACTATATTCACCCCTCCACTTT.

J is TRBJ2-1 and V is TRBV11-2; TRBD2 is a possible D gene (6 bases). CDR1 and CDR2 (germline): SGHAT, FQNNGV. V lost 1 base and J lost 6, with 10 bases in between. CDR3 size: 14 residues. In nucleotides, the CDR3 is TGTGCCAGCAGCTTAGTGGCGGGGTGCAATGAGCAGTTCTTC. This encodes CASSLVAGCNEQFF.